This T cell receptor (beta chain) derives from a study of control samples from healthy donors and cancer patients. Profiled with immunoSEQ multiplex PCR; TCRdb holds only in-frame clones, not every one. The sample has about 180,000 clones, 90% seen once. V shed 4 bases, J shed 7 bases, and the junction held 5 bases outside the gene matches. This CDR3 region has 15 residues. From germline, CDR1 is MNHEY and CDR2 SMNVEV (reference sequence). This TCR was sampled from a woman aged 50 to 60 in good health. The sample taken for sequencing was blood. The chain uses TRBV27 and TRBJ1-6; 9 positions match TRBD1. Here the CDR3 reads CASSSGTGYNSPLHF. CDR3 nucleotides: TGTGCCAGCAGTTCCGGGACAGGGTACAATTCACCCCTCCACTTT.